This TCR beta chain was retrieved from a study of blood T cell repertoires in COVID-19. The germline CDR1 and CDR2 sequences are MDHEN and SYDVKM. The germline V and J ends were trimmed by 1 base and 1 base, with 32 bases remaining between them. This CDR3 has 23 residues. In the original processing: The authors estimated nucleated cell counts from reference gene primer amplification. Clones were sequenced by immunoSEQ multiplex PCR, and TCRdb holds only the in-frame ones, with some missing. Clone size and the V and J calls come from that table; the DNA yielded D and trimming. The sample lists hundreds of thousands of clones, approximately 90% occurring once.

This clonotype was sampled from a woman in her late teens or twenties who had been exposed to COVID-19. This chain links TRBV28 with TRBJ1-5; tentative D call: TRBD1 (6 bases). Material: PBMCs or T cells enriched from blood (not recorded which). The CDR3 DNA sequence: TGTGCCAGCAGTTTATTCCTAGCCTACGGCCTGCCTACGGGGGGCTCGAGCAATCAGCCCCAGCATTTT. This encodes CASSLFLAYGLPTGGSSNQPQHF.